This T cell receptor (beta chain) stems from a study of blood T cell repertoires in COVID-19. Study-level information: T cells, B-cell-depleted T cells, or PBMCs supplied cDNA or gDNA.

Germline-derived CDR1 and CDR2 are SGHRS and YFSETQ. The CDR3 is 15 amino acids. V was shortened by 1 base and J by 1 base, with 8 bases between the two germline ends. How the authors handled the data: Amplification of reference gene primers was used by the study to estimate nucleated cell counts. Data came from immunoSEQ multiplex PCR; TCRdb stores just in-frame clones and leaves some out. The V and J calls and the clone size are those of that table, but D and trimming were determined from the DNA. Of approximately 30,000 clones listed, roughly 80% are singletons. The sequence was obtained from a man in his fifties or sixties with active or convalescent COVID-19. Material: peripheral blood. The chain employs TRBV5-1 and TRBJ2-2; D not resolved. CDR3 in DNA: TGCGCCAGCAGCTTGAGTGGGCAGAACACCGGGGAGCTGTTTTTT. Amino acid sequence: CASSLSGQNTGELFF. The whole variable domain, filled in from reference TRBV5-1 and TRBJ2-2, reads KAGVTQTPRYLIKTRGQQVTLSCSPISGHRSVSWYQQTPGQGLQFLFEYFSETQRNKGNFPGRFSGRQFSNSRSEMNVSTLELGDSALYLCASSLSGQNTGELFFGEGSRLTVL.